This entry lists 6 T cell receptor beta chains sequenced from one sample in a study of glioma-infiltrating T cells. Amplification of TCR alpha and beta CDR3 regions from RNA used iRepertoire nested multiplex PCR. TCRdb used MiXCR to reprocess the multiplex PCR reads, holding one entry per CDR3 protein. This sample has around 150,000 distinct CDR3 sequences, with about two fifths found just once. Material for sequencing was glioma tissue, nonneoplastic brain tissue, or PBMCs (not recorded which). Receptor source: a human donor with low-grade glioma or glioblastoma, undergoing nonglioma brain surgery, or in good health (not recorded which).

CDR3: CASSLIGSSYNEQFF. For the CDR3, the DNA is TGTGCCAGCAGTTTAATAGGGAGCTCCTACAATGAGCAGTTCTTC. The V call is TRBV28, the J call TRBJ2-1; perhaps TRBD2 as D (5 bases). CDR1 and CDR2 (germline): MDHEN, SYDVKM. V was clipped by 2 bases and J by 0 bases, with 8 bases between them. The CDR3 totals 15 residues.

The rearrangement joins TRBV4-1 to TRBJ2-7; TRBD2 might be the D (6 bases). CDR1 MGHRA and CDR2 YSYEKL come from the germline V gene. V was shortened by 1 base and J by 5 bases, with 21 bases between the two germline ends. The CDR3 loop spans 17 amino acids. The CDR3 is CASSQASWGGINNEQYF. CDR3 nucleotide sequence: TGCGCCAGCAGCCAAGCCTCGTGGGGAGGAATCAACAACGAGCAGTACTTC.

The chain carries TRBV7-3 and TRBJ2-1; TRBD2 aligns across 9 bases. Germline values: CDR1 SGHTA, CDR2 FQGTGA. The ends lost 5 bases at V and 10 bases at J; junction bases unmatched: 6. The CDR3 contains 13 residues. CDR3 loop: CASSARLADEQFF. In DNA, the CDR3 is TGTGCCAGCAGCGCGCGACTAGCGGACGAGCAGTTCTTC.

In the case of this clonotype: The CDR3 does not close with the conserved phenylalanine or tryptophan, likely indicating a read error. The chain couples TRBV14 to TRBJ1-1; no definite D call. The V gene lost 6 bases and the J gene lost 1 base, with 12 bases spanning the gap. The CDR3 sequence is 14 residues long. The germline V gene encodes CDR1 SGHDN and CDR2 FVKESK. CDR3 nucleotide sequence: TGTGCCAGCAGTTTTAGGGTTGGGAACACTGAAGCTTTCATT. This sequence encodes CASSFRVGNTEAFI.

Details on this clonotype: One base away lies a much larger clone, so this may be a sequencing read error. The genes are TRBV6-5 and TRBJ2-1; D may be TRBD1 or TRBD2 (5 bases each). V was shortened by 0 bases and J by 10 bases, with 10 bases between the two germline ends. CDR1 is MNHEY, CDR2 SVGAGI, per germline. This CDR3 comprises 13 residues. The CDR3 DNA is TGTGCCAGCAGTTACTCGAGGGGATACGAGCAGTTCTTC. Translated: CASSYSRGYEQFF.

This clonotype was seen only a few times. The chain combines TRBV28 with TRBJ2-1, with D unresolved. CDR3 length: 14 amino acids. Per germline, CDR1 MDHEN and CDR2 SYDVKM. V lost 2 bases and J lost 0, with 5 bases in between. The CDR3 region is CASSLHSSYNEQFF. The DNA for the CDR3 is TGTGCCAGCAGTTTACACAGCTCCTACAATGAGCAGTTCTTC. Combining the CDR3 with reference TRBV28 and TRBJ2-1 gives the whole variable domain DVKVTQSSRYLVKRTGEKVFLECVQDMDHENMFWYRQDPGLGLRLIYFSYDVKMKEKGDIPEGYSVSREKKERFSLILESASTNQTSMYLCASSLHSSYNEQFFGPGTRLTVL.